These 5 T cell receptor beta chains came from one sample sequenced in a study of blood T cell repertoires in COVID-19. Measured with immunoSEQ multiplex PCR; TCRdb has only the in-frame clones, and not every one. The sample has 65,000 to 100,000 clones, around 88% seen once; the top ten hold approximately 4.4%. The sequenced material came from peripheral blood. These receptors were taken from an elderly woman with acute or convalescent COVID-19.

The chain couples TRBV4-2 to TRBJ2-4; D may be TRBD2 (5 bases). Germline V gene sequence: CDR1 LGHNA, CDR2 YNFKEQ. This CDR3 contains 16 residues. V dropped 1 base and J dropped 3 bases, with 13 bases sitting between them. CDR3 region: CASSQVPPEVKNIQYF. The CDR3 DNA reads TGTGCCAGCAGCCAAGTCCCCCCGGAGGTCAAAAACATTCAGTACTTC.

This chain uses TRBV21-1 with TRBJ2-6; whether TRBD2, the table's D call, matches the DNA was not checked. TRBV21-1 is reported as a pseudogene. This CDR3 comprises 17 residues. CDR3 region: CASSKEDGDSGANVLTF. The CDR3, as DNA: TGTGCCAGCAGCAAAGAGGACGGGGACTCTGGGGCCAACGTCCTGACTTTC.

V and J are TRBV6-1 and TRBJ1-2; a weak D match, TRBD1 (5 bases). The CDR3 extends over 14 amino acids. Between the trimmed V and J ends, which lost 1 base and 5 bases, there was a span of 11 bases. Germline V gene lookup returns CDR1 MNHNS and CDR2 SASEGT. CDR3: CASSEGGGRYGYTF. DNA of the CDR3: TGTGCCAGCAGTGAAGGGGGGGGAAGGTATGGCTACACCTTC.

This chain connects TRBV5-1 to TRBJ2-5; 11 nucleotides match TRBD2. Trimming cost V 0 bases and J 5 bases; bases outside gene matches: 3. Germline values: CDR1 SGHRS, CDR2 YFSETQ. The CDR3 loop spans 15 amino acids. The CDR3 DNA sequence: TGCGCCAGCAGCTTGGTACTAGCGGGAGTTGAGACCCAGTACTTC. Amino acids: CASSLVLAGVETQYF.

The chain employs TRBV7-2 and TRBJ1-2; D possibly corresponds to TRBD1 (5 bases). There are 13 residues in the CDR3. CDR1 is SGHTA and CDR2 is FQGNSA in the germline V gene. V dropped 6 bases and J dropped 5 bases, with 13 bases sitting between them. CDR3 DNA: TGTGCCAGCAGTACTGGGGCTGGGTATGGCTACACCTTC. It codes for CASSTGAGYGYTF.